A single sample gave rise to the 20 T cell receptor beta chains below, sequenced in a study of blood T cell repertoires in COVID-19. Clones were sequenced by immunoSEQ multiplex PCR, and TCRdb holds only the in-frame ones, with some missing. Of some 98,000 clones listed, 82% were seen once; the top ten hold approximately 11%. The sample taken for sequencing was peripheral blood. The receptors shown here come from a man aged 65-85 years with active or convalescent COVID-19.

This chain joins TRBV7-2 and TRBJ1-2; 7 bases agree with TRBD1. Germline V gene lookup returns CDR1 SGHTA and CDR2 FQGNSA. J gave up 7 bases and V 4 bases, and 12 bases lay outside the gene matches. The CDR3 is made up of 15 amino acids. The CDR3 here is CASSSTLGGAFGYTF. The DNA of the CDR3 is TGTGCCAGCAGCTCTACCCTAGGGGGCGCGTTTGGCTACACCTTC.

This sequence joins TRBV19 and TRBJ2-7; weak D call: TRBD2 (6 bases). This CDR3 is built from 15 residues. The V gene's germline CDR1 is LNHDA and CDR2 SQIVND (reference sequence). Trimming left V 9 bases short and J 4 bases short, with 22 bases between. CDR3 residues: CASTSSVGGRYEQYF. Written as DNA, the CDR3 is TGTGCCAGCACCTCCTCCGTGGGGGGAAGGTACGAGCAGTACTTC.

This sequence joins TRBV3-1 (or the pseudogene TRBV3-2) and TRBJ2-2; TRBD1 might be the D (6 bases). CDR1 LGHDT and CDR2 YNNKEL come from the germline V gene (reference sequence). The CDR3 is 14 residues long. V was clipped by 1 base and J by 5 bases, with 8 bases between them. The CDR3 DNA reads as TGTGCCAGCAGCCAAGGGCAGGGGACCGGGGAGCTGTTTTTT. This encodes CASSQGQGTGELFF.

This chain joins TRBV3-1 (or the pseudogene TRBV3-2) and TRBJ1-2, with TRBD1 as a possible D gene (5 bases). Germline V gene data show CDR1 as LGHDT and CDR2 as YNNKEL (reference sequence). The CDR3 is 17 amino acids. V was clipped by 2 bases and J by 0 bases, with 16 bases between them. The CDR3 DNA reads TGTGCCAGCAGCCAATATTTATCGACAGCCTCTAACTATGGCTACACCTTC. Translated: CASSQYLSTASNYGYTF.

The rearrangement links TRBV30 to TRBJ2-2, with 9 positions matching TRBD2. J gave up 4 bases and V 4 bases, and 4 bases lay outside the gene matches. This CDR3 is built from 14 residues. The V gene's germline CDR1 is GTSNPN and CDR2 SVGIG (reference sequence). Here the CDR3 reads CAWTSLAGTGELFF. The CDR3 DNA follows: TGTGCCTGGACTTCACTAGCGGGCACCGGGGAGCTGTTTTTT.

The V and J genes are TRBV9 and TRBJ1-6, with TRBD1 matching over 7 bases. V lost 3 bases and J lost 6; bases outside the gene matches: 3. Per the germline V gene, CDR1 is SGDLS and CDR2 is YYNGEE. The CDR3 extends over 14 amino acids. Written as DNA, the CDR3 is TGTGCCAGCAGCGCCCGGGACAGTAATTCACCCCTCCACTTT. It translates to CASSARDSNSPLHF.

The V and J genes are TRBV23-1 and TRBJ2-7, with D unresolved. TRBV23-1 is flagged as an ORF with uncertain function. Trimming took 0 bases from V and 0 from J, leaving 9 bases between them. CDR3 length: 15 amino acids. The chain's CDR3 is CASSQSQAPSYEQYF. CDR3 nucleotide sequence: TGCGCCAGCAGTCAATCTCAGGCACCCTCCTACGAGCAGTACTTC.

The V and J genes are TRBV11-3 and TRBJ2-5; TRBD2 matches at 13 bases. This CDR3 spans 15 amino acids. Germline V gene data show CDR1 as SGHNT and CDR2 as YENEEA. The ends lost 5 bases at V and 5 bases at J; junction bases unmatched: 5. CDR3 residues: CASSGTSGARETQYF. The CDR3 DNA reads TGTGCCAGCAGCGGGACTAGCGGGGCCAGGGAGACCCAGTACTTC.

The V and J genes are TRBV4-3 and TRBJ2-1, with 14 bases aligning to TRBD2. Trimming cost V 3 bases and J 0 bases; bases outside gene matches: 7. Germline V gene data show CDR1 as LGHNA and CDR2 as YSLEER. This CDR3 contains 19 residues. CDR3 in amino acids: CASSQGGLAGVSSYNEQFF. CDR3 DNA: TGCGCCAGCAGCCAGGGGGGACTAGCGGGGGTTAGCTCCTACAATGAGCAGTTCTTC.

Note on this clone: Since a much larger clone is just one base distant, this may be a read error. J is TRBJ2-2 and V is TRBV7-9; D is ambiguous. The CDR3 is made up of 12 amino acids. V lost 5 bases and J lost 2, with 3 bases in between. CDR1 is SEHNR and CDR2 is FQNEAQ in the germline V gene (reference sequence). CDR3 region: CASSLNTGELFF. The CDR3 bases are TGTGCCAGCAGCCTCAACACCGGGGAGCTGTTTTTT.

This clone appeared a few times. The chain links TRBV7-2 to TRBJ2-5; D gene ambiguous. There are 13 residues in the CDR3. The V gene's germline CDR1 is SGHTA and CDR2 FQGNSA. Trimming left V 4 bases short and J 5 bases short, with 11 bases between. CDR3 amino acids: CASSSPAVETQYF. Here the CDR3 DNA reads TGTGCCAGCAGCTCCCCGGCGGTCGAGACCCAGTACTTC.

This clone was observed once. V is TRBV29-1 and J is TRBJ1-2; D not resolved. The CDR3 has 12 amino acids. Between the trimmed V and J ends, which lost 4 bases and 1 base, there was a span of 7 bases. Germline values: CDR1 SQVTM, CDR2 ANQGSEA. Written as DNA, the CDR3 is TGCAGCGTTGTACAGCTTAACTATGGCTACACCTTC. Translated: CSVVQLNYGYTF.

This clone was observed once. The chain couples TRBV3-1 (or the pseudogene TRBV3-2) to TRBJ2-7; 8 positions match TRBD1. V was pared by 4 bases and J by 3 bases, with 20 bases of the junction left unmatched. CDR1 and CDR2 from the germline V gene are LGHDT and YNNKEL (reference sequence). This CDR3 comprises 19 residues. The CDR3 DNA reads TGTGCCAGCAGCCCGTCTGAGCTTACCGGGACAGGAACCCACTACGAGCAGTACTTC. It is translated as CASSPSELTGTGTHYEQYF.

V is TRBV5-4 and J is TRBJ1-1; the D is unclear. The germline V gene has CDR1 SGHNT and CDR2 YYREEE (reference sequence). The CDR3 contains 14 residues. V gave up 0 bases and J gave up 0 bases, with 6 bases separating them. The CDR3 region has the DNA TGTGCCAGCAGCTTGGGTGAGATGAACACTGAAGCTTTCTTT. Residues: CASSLGEMNTEAFF.

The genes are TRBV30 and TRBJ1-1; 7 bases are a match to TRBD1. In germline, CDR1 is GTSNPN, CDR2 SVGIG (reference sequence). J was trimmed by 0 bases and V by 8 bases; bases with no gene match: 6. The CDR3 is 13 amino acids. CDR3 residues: CAVQQGMNTEAFF. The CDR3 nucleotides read TGTGCCGTACAACAGGGGATGAACACTGAAGCTTTCTTT.

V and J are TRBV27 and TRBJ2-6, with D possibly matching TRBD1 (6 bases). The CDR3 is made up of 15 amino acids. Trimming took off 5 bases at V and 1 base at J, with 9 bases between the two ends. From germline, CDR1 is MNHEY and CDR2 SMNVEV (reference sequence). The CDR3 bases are TGTGCCAGCAGTACCACAGGGTCTGGGGCCAACGTCCTGACTTTC. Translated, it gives CASSTTGSGANVLTF.

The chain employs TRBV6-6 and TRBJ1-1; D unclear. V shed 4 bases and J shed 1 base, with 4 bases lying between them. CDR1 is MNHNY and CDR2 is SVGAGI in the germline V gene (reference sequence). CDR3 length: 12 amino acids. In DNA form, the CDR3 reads TGTGCCAGCAGTTCAGGGAACACTGAAGCTTTCTTT. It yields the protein CASSSGNTEAFF.

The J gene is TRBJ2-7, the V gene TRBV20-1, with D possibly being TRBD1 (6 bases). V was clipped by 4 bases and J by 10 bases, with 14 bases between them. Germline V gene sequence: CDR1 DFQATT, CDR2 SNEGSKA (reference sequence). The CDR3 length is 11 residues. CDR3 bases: TGCAGTGCTACCAGACAGGATGATCAGTACTTC. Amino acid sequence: CSATRQDDQYF.

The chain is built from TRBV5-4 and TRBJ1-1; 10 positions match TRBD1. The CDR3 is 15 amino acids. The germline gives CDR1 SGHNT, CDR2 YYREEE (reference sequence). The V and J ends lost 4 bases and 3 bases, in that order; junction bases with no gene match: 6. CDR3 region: CASSLWTGGDTEAFF. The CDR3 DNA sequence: TGTGCCAGCAGCCTATGGACAGGGGGGGACACTGAAGCTTTCTTT.

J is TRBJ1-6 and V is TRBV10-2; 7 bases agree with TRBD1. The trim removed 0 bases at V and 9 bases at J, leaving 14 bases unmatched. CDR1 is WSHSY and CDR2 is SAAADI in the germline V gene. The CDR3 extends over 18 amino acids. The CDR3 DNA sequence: TGCGCCAGCAGTGAGTCTGGCCCGACAGGGCAAGTGGGTTCACCCCTCCACTTT. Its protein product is CASSESGPTGQVGSPLHF.